The entry below describes one T cell receptor beta chain. Its antigen is undetermined. The identical CDR3 is also encoded by other nucleotide sequences in the sample. Trimming took off 2 bases at V and 2 bases at J, with 6 bases between the two ends. Germline CDR1 is SQVTM and CDR2 is ANQGSEA. This CDR3 is 12 amino acids long. This sample is drawn from a study of CD8+ T cells in alopecia areata. General study points: For baseline CD8+ expansion, any link to response stays uncertain with one nonresponder.

Extracted from the samples, RNA was reverse transcribed into cDNA to serve as the sequencing template. Using immunoSEQ multiplex PCR, the repertoire was profiled, and TCRdb retains in-frame clones only, with some absent. This sample has a few hundred thousand clones, with roughly 56% found just once. The sample's treatment: oral pan-JAK inhibitor, 5-10 mg twice daily. V is TRBV29-1 and J is TRBJ1-1, with no clear D. The source is a human donor with alopecia areata. The starting material was CD4+ T cells sorted from blood, obtained at week 4, from a patient treated with tofacitinib. This chain's CDR3 is CSVERVNTEAFF. Here the CDR3 DNA reads TGCAGCGTTGAACGGGTTAACACTGAAGCTTTCTTT.